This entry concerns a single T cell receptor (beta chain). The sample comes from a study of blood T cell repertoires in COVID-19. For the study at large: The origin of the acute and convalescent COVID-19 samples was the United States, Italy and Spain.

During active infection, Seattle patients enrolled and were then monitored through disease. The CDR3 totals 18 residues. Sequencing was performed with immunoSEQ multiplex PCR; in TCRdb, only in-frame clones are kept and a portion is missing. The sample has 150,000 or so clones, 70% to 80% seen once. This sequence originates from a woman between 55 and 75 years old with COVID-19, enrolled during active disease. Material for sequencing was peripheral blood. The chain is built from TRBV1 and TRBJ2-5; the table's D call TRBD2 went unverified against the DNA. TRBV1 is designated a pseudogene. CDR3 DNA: TGCACCAGCAGCCCGCCGGGACTAGCGCAAGAAGGTCAAGAGACCCAGTACTTC. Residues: CTSSPPGLAQEGQETQYF.